The 15 T cell receptor beta chains in this list originate from one sample, sequenced in a study of blood T cells in healthy people across ages. Alongside a J-beta primer mix, a sample-barcoded 5' primer served in a second PCR lasting about 7 to 12 cycles. Each CDR3 protein gets one entry after TCRdb re-called the 5' RACE reads with MiXCR. The repertoire holds around 1,100,000 distinct CDR3 sequences, with around two fifths as singletons. The specimen sequenced was blood. These receptors were collected from a man aged 18 to 29 in good health.

In this sample, this clonotype turned up a few times. This chain links TRBV12-3 or TRBV12-4 with TRBJ1-2; the match to TRBD1 covers 8 bases. Germline trimming cut 0 bases from V and 6 bases from J; bases unmatched to any gene: 0. The CDR3 has 13 residues. CDR3 coding DNA: TGTGCCAGCAGTTTAGCGACAGGGGATGGCTACACCTTC. Residues: CASSLATGDGYTF.

The CDR3 here is CASSQSDGRGKHSPLHF. CDR3 DNA: TGCGCCAGCAGCCAGTCGGACGGTAGAGGGAAACATTCACCCCTCCACTTT. V and J are TRBV4-1 and TRBJ1-6; no reliable D call. The V gene lost 3 bases and the J gene lost 8 bases, with 20 bases spanning the gap. Per the germline V gene, CDR1 is MGHRA and CDR2 is YSYEKL. The CDR3 has 17 residues.

The J gene is TRBJ1-4, the V gene TRBV28; D ambiguous. The CDR3 runs to 14 residues. The germline CDR1 and CDR2 sequences are MDHEN and SYDVKM. Between the trimmed V and J ends, which lost 0 bases and 3 bases, there was a span of 5 bases. The CDR3 coding sequence is TGTGCCAGCAGTTTATGGGGAGCTAATGAAAAACTGTTTTTT. Its protein product is CASSLWGANEKLFF.

This clonotype was seen only once. This chain links TRBV28 with TRBJ1-1; 7 bases are a match to TRBD1. The V gene's germline CDR1 is MDHEN and CDR2 SYDVKM. V shed 6 bases and J 5 bases; nucleotides not matched to a gene: 15. The CDR3 sequence is 16 residues long. DNA for the CDR3: TGTGCCAGCAGCACATCCCGGACAGGTTTAGTGACTGAAGCTTTCTTT. Its protein product is CASSTSRTGLVTEAFF.

Turning to this clonotype: Being one base from a much bigger clone, this may be a read error. The V and J genes are TRBV9 and TRBJ1-2; 7 positions agree with TRBD1. CDR3 length: 14 residues. From germline, CDR1 is SGDLS and CDR2 YYNGEE. The CDR3 here is CASSVVGTESGCTF. The CDR3 region has the DNA TGTGCCAGCAGCGTAGTCGGGACAGAAAGTGGCTGCACCTTC.

The V call is TRBV6-5, the J call TRBJ2-1; tentative D call: TRBD1 (5 bases). Germline CDR1 reads MNHEY; CDR2 reads SVGAGI. V was clipped by 6 bases and J by 6 bases, with 12 bases between them. The CDR3 spans 13 residues. CDR3 nucleotide sequence: TGTGCCAGCAGCAAGGTCAGGGCCAATGAGCAGTTCTTC. It encodes CASSKVRANEQFF.

This chain links TRBV27 with TRBJ2-3; a possible D gene is TRBD1 (6 bases). The CDR3 runs to 15 residues. The V end lost 2 bases, the J end lost 1 base, and 10 bases lay between the germline ends. The germline CDR1 and CDR2 sequences are MNHEY and SMNVEV (reference sequence). CDR3 sequence: CASSLGGWGTDTQYF. CDR3 DNA sequence: TGTGCCAGCAGTTTAGGGGGCTGGGGCACAGATACGCAGTATTTT.

Concerning this clonotype itself: A read error may be the cause here, since a much bigger clone is one base away. This chain links TRBV10-3 with TRBJ1-2; D is uncertain. The CDR3 sequence is 13 residues long. Germline CDR1 ENHRY, CDR2 SYGVKD. This CDR3 is CAIGESIANGYTF. CDR3 DNA sequence: TGTGCCATCGGTGAGTCCATCGCCAATGGCTACACCTTC.

Concerning this clonotype itself: Relative to the germline gene, one junction end is altered; a read error may explain this. V and J are TRBV5-1 and TRBJ1-1; no clear D. This CDR3 is built from 14 residues. Germline V gene sequence: CDR1 SGHRS, CDR2 YFSETQ. The CDR3 nucleotides are TGCGCCAGCAGCCTCGAAGCGGTGAACCCTGAAGCTTTCTTT. The encoded protein is CASSLEAVNPEAFF.

This rearrangement joins TRBV7-2 to TRBJ1-2; tentatively, D is TRBD1 (5 bases). The germline CDR1 and CDR2 sequences are SGHTA and FQGNSA. This CDR3 spans 15 amino acids. V shed 1 base and J shed 8 bases, with 17 bases lying between them. The CDR3 reads CASSLGFSGTSGYTF. CDR3 bases: TGTGCCAGCAGCTTAGGATTTTCCGGGACTTCAGGCTACACCTTC.

The rearrangement uses TRBV5-6 and TRBJ2-1; D uncertain. With 1 base removed from V and 0 bases from J, the gap between germline ends came to 11 bases. Germline loops: CDR1 SGHDT, CDR2 YYEEEE. CDR3 length: 16 residues. The CDR3 region has the DNA TGTGCCAGCAGCTTGTCACCGCTCAGCTCCTACAATGAGCAGTTCTTC. This sequence encodes CASSLSPLSSYNEQFF.

This clonotype was counted between two and nine times. J is TRBJ1-1 and V is TRBV6-2 or TRBV6-3; D is perhaps TRBD1 (5 bases). There are 15 residues in the CDR3. Germline assignment: CDR1 MNHEY and CDR2 SVGEGT. The germline V and J ends were trimmed by 7 bases and 1 base, with 16 bases remaining between them. This CDR3 is CASTSGGTTNTEAFF. In DNA, the CDR3 is TGTGCCAGCACCTCCGGGGGTACAACGAACACTGAAGCTTTCTTT.

The J gene is TRBJ1-1, the V gene TRBV5-1, with a weak D call TRBD1 (5 bases). Trimming left V 6 bases short and J 1 base short, with 10 bases between. This CDR3 is built from 13 residues. CDR1 and CDR2 from the germline V gene are SGHRS and YFSETQ. CDR3 bases: TGCGCCAGCACAGTGGGGGGGAACACTGAAGCTTTCTTT. This translates into CASTVGGNTEAFF. Complete variable domain (other parts from reference TRBV5-1 and TRBJ1-1): KAGVTQTPRYLIKTRGQQVTLSCSPISGHRSVSWYQQTPGQGLQFLFEYFSETQRNKGNFPGRFSGRQFSNSRSEMNVSTLELGDSALYLCASTVGGNTEAFFGQGTRLTVV.

The table lists this clonotype with a count of one. CDR3 residues: CASSSPGGRSEKLFF. CDR3 in DNA: TGTGCCAGCAGCTCCCCAGGGGGCAGGAGTGAAAAACTGTTTTTT. This chain connects TRBV7-2 to TRBJ1-4; 8 bases fit TRBD1. The germline CDR1 and CDR2 sequences are SGHTA and FQGNSA. This CDR3 contains 15 residues. V shed 4 bases and J 7 bases; nucleotides not matched to a gene: 8. The full variable domain, with the rest looked up from reference TRBV7-2 and TRBJ1-4, is GAGVSQSPSNKVTEKGKDVELRCDPISGHTALYWYRQSLGQGLEFLIYFQGNSAPDKSGLPSDRFSAERTGGSVSTLTIQRTQQEDSAVYLCASSSPGGRSEKLFFGSGTQLSVL.

This chain uses TRBV7-9 with TRBJ2-3; D perhaps matches TRBD2 (6 bases). From germline, CDR1 is SEHNR and CDR2 FQNEAQ (reference sequence). The CDR3 is made up of 13 amino acids. Trimming cost V 4 bases and J 6 bases, with 11 bases left between them. CDR3 nucleotide sequence: TGTGCCAGCAGCTCGACTAGAGGTGATACGCAGTATTTT. Its translation: CASSSTRGDTQYF.